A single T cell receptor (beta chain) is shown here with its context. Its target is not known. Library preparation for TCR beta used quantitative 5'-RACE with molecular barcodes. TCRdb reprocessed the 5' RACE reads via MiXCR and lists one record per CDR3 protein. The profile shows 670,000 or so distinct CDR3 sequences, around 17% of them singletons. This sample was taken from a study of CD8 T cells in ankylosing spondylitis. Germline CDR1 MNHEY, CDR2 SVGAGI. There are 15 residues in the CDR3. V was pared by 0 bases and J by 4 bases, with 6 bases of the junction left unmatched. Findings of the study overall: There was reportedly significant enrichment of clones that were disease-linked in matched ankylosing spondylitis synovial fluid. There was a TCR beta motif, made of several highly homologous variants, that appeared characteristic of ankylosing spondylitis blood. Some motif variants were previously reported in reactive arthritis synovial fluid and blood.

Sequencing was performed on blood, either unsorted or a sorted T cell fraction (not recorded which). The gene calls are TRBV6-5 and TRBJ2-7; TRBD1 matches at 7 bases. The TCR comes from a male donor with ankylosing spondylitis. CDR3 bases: TGTGCCAGCAGTTACTCTTTGCAGGGGGTTTACGAGCAGTACTTC. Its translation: CASSYSLQGVYEQYF.